This T cell receptor beta chain was documented in a study of cytomegalovirus exposure and HLA in healthy donors. With regard to this clone: Its antigen is unknown.

CDR1 and CDR2 (germline): MNHEY, SMNVEV (reference sequence). V shed 4 bases and J 10 bases; nucleotides not matched to a gene: 12. This CDR3 is built from 15 residues. The PCR was carried out with 60 Vbeta primers and 13 Jbeta primers. The data were produced by immunoSEQ multiplex PCR, yet TCRdb's version contains in-frame clones alone and is incomplete. The repertoire has some 170,000 clones, about two thirds of them found once; the top ten carry more than 2.5%. Findings of the study overall: Altogether, some 160 TCR beta chains were recorded as cytomegalovirus-associated. For most TCR sequences rarity was the rule, although some public TCRs occurred in many donors.

The sequenced material came from PBMCs. The chain uses TRBV27 and TRBJ1-5, with 8 nucleotides matching TRBD1. The sequence derives from a woman aged 25 to 39 in good health and CMV-seronegative. The CDR3 sequence: CASSSRRTGLGPQHF. The CDR3 coding sequence is TGTGCCAGCAGTTCCCGTCGGACAGGGTTGGGACCCCAGCATTTT.